Listed below are T cell receptor beta chains from one sample, sequenced in a study of shared clonotypes between healthy human individuals. Profiling relied on immunoSEQ multiplex PCR, and the TCRdb table lists in-frame clones only, not all of them. The table lists a few hundred thousand clones, roughly 78% of them singletons. Material: PBMCs. The origin of the receptors is a woman aged 35 to 49 in good health. Some clones in this sample may be carry-over from other donors' samples. CDR3s include the opening cysteine and the closing phenylalanine or tryptophan. A D gene is named only where the DNA matches it firmly. Size is stated for part of the rows, as once, few or many counts, or as a class when the clone is expanded.

>NA|TRBD2|TRBV27|TRBJ2-7
TGTGCCAGCAGTTTTACTGGACTAGTCCTCGATGAGCAGTACTTC
CASSFTGLVLDEQYF
>NA|TRBD1|TRBV28|TRBJ2-7
TGTGCCAGCAGGCCGGGACAGTCCTACGAGCAGTACTTC
CASRPGQSYEQYF
>NA|NA|TRBV28|TRBJ1-2
TGTGCCAGCAGTGCAACCTCCAGGGTTGGATATGGCTACACCTTC
CASSATSRVGYGYTF
>NA|NA|TRBV10-1|TRBJ2-1
TGCGCCAGCAGTGTATCGACGGGCACCTACAATGAGCAGTTCTTC
CASSVSTGTYNEQFF
>NA|NA|TRBV20-1|TRBJ1-2
TGCAGTGCTCCCCCGAAGTATGGCTACACCTTC
CSAPPKYGYTF
>NA|NA|TRBV4-1|TRBJ1-5
TGCGCCAGCAGCCAAGATAGGGCCAGGGAGGGAGGTCAGCCCCAGCATTTT
CASSQDRAREGGQPQHF
>NA|NA|TRBV19|TRBJ2-1
TGTGCCAGTAATGTTCGAGCCGACTCCTACAATGAGCAGTTCTTC
CASNVRADSYNEQFF
>once|NA|TRBV4-3|TRBJ2-1
TGCGCCAGCAGCCACCAGACAGGTTCAGGCAATGAGCAGTTCTTC
CASSHQTGSGNEQFF
>NA|NA|TRBV30|TRBJ1-2
TGTGCCTGGAGTGTCGGCAGGGGATACTATGGCTACACCTTC
CAWSVGRGYYGYTF
>once|TRBD1|TRBV6-5|TRBJ2-4
TGTGCCAGCAGTAGACAGGGAACTTCCATTCAGTACTTC
CASSRQGTSIQYF
>NA|NA|TRBV14|TRBJ1-2
TGTGCCAGCAGCCAAGATCTCGGCACCGGGCGAGGCTACACCTTC
CASSQDLGTGRGYTF
>NA|NA|TRBV18|TRBJ1-5
TGTGCCAGCTCTCCAACGCGGGAACAGCCCCAGCATTTT
CASSPTREQPQHF
>NA|NA|TRBV5-6|TRBJ2-1
TGTGCCAGCAGCTTGGTACCTACCGGAGATGAGCAGTTCTTC
CASSLVPTGDEQFF
>NA|TRBD1|TRBV6-5|TRBJ2-1
TGTGCCAGCAGTTCTTGGGACAGGCCTACTGATGAGCAGTTCTTC
CASSSWDRPTDEQFF
>NA|NA|TRBV7-9|TRBJ1-1
TGTGCCAGCAGCGCACTACCCGTCACTGAAGCTTTCTTT
CASSALPVTEAFF
>NA|TRBD2|TRBV7-3|TRBJ2-3
TGTGCCAGCAGCTTAGTCCTAGCGGGACCAGATACGCAGTATTTT
CASSLVLAGPDTQYF
>NA|NA|TRBV10-1|TRBJ2-1
TGCGCCAGCAGTGAGAGGACGGCGGGAACTCGGTTCTTC
CASSERTAGTRFF
>NA|NA|TRBV13|TRBJ2-7
TGTGCCAGCAGACAGGGCGGGAACTCCTACGAGCAGTACTTC
CASRQGGNSYEQYF
>many|NA|TRBV5-1|TRBJ2-1
TGCGCCAGCATGGCCACTAGGAATGAGCAGTTCTTC
CASMATRNEQFF
>NA|NA|TRBV2|TRBJ2-1
TGTGCCAGCGGGCGCTACAATGAGCAGTTCTTC
CASGRYNEQFF
>NA|NA|TRBV5-1|TRBJ1-1
TGCGCCAGCAGCTTGGACGGCTGGAACACTGAAGCTTTCTTT
CASSLDGWNTEAFF
>NA|NA|TRBV28|TRBJ2-2
TGTGCCAGCAGCAGATTTCCCGGGGAGCTGTTTTTT
CASSRFPGELFF
>NA|TRBD1|TRBV9|TRBJ1-3
TGTGCCAGCAGCTGGGACAGCGCTGGAAACACCATATATTTT
CASSWDSAGNTIYF
>NA|NA|TRBV29-1|TRBJ2-5
TGCAGCGCTGTTGGGGCCGGGTTGGGCCAAGAGACCCAGTACTTC
CSAVGAGLGQETQYF
>many|NA|TRBV7-3|TRBJ2-2
TGTGCCAGCAGCTTAATTGGCGGGAATTCGGGCGGGGAGCTGTTTTTT
CASSLIGGNSGGELFF
>NA|NA|TRBV2|TRBJ1-1
TGTGCCAGCAGTGCGTACACTGAAGCTTTCTTT
CASSAYTEAFF
>NA|NA|TRBV7-9|TRBJ2-2
TGTGCCAGCAGCTTAAACACCGGGGAGCTGTTTTTT
CASSLNTGELFF
>NA|TRBD1|TRBV9|TRBJ1-2
TGTGCCAGCAGCCCGGGACAGGTAGCTAACTATGGCTACACCTTC
CASSPGQVANYGYTF
>NA|NA|TRBV11-1|TRBJ1-4
TGTGCCAGCAGCTTAGACCGGACCAGGCCTAATGAAAAACTGTTTTTT
CASSLDRTRPNEKLFF
>NA|TRBD1|TRBV7-9|TRBJ2-7
TGTGCCAGCAGCTCAGACTCGACAGGGGGCGGGTACGAGCAGTACTTC
CASSSDSTGGGYEQYF
>once|NA|TRBV28|TRBJ2-3
TGTGCCAGCATGGGGGCTAGCACAGATACGCAGTATTTT
CASMGASTDTQYF
>NA|NA|TRBV28|TRBJ1-1
TGTGCCAGCAGTTTACCCCTCGGGCCCGAGACTGAAGCTTTCTTT
CASSLPLGPETEAFF
>NA|NA|TRBV2|TRBJ2-5
TGTGCCAGCAGCGGCAGGGGAGGTGAGACCCAGTACTTC
CASSGRGGETQYF
>NA|NA|TRBV19|TRBJ1-2
TGTGCCAGTAGTACCCCCCGGAGGGGAGATGGCTACACCTTC
CASSTPRRGDGYTF
>NA|TRBD2|TRBV4-2|TRBJ2-5
TGTGCCAGCAGCCCCACTAGCGGGAGGGCCGTCGAGACCCAGTACTTC
CASSPTSGRAVETQYF
>NA|TRBD2|TRBV7-3|TRBJ2-1
TGTGCCAGCAGCCCAAGTAGCGGGAATGAGCAGTTCTTC
CASSPSSGNEQFF
>NA|NA|TRBV4-1|TRBJ2-3
TGCGCCAGCAGCCAAGGGTGGCGGGACACAGATACGCAGTATTTT
CASSQGWRDTDTQYF
>NA|TRBD2|TRBV7-6|TRBJ2-2
TGTGCCAGCAGCATGACTAGCGGGAGTTCCGGGGAGCTGTTTTTT
CASSMTSGSSGELFF
>NA|NA|TRBV6-5|TRBJ2-3
TGTGCCAGCCTGGATACAGGGATTGGAGATACGCAGTATTTT
CASLDTGIGDTQYF
>NA|NA|TRBV28|TRBJ2-2
TGTGCCAGCAGGCGGACGGGCACCACCGGGGAGCTGTTTTTT
CASRRTGTTGELFF
>many|NA|TRBV15|TRBJ2-6
TGTGCCACCAGCAGAGATCGGCGGGCTTATGGGGCCAACGTCCTGACTTTC
CATSRDRRAYGANVLTF
>NA|TRBD2|TRBV7-3|TRBJ2-1
TGTGCCAGCAGCCGACTAGCGGGATGGAAGAATGAGCAGTTCTTC
CASSRLAGWKNEQFF
>once|NA|TRBV5-1|TRBJ2-2
TGCGCCAGCAGGACAAGTCTGGCCACCGGGGAGCTGTTTTTT
CASRTSLATGELFF
>NA|NA|TRBV10-3|TRBJ2-5
TGTGCCATTGGGCCGGGGGTCGGCGAGACCCAGTACTTC
CAIGPGVGETQYF
>NA|NA|TRBV9|TRBJ1-1
TGTGCCAGCAGCGTAGTAGGGTCGACTGAAGCTTTCTTT
CASSVVGSTEAFF
>NA|TRBD2|TRBV2|TRBJ2-1
TGTGCCATCCTCCCCTTAGGGACTAGCGGCGAGCAGTTCTTC
CAILPLGTSGEQFF
>NA|TRBD2|TRBV5-1|TRBJ2-5
TGCGCCAGCAGCTTCGGACTAGCGGGGGCACAAGAGACCCAGTACTTC
CASSFGLAGAQETQYF
>NA|TRBD1|TRBV28|TRBJ1-1
TGTGCCAGCAGTTTACCGGGGGGACAGGGGGTCCGGCATAGAATGAACACTGAAGCTTTCTTT
CASSLPGGQGVRHRMNTEAFF
>few|TRBD1|TRBV30|TRBJ2-7
TGTGCCTGGAGCAACGGGGACAGGGGTTTCCGGGTCTACGAGCAGTACTTC
CAWSNGDRGFRVYEQYF